The 20 T cell receptor beta chains below were found in one sample sequenced in a study of a mutant IDH1 vaccine in newly diagnosed glioma listed by TCRdb under 2021. Which antigens these TCRs recognize remains unknown. Per the publication, the time point label means: week 5, during vaccination. Each vaccine dose, consisting of 300 ug of a 20-mer mutant IDH1 peptide in Montanide, was administered subcutaneously with topical imiquimod. Library preparation employed the immunoSEQ multiplex PCR assay. TCRdb took this table from immuneACCESS and kept in-frame rearrangements with V and J called. Such tables lack part of the clones; where checked against another copy, unresolved V genes explain under half of the gap, and the rest is unexplained. The sample table contains over 55,000 clones; only one count was recorded for about 87% of them. Approximately 4.6% of the sample is held by the ten biggest clonotypes.

This specimen consisted of PBMCs, obtained from a glioma patient whose treatment included an IDH1 peptide vaccine. These receptors all stem from a woman aged 35 to 49 with glioma.

This clone has more than one count but fewer than ten. The chain employs TRBV19 and TRBJ1-1, with 11 positions matching TRBD1. This CDR3 has 15 amino acids. The germline V gene has CDR1 LNHDA and CDR2 SQIVND (reference sequence). V was clipped by 3 bases and J by 4 bases; unmatched bases: 4. The CDR3 DNA reads as TGTGCCAGTAGTATTCTGGGACAGGGGGTCACTGAAGCTTTCTTT. It yields the protein CASSILGQGVTEAFF.

A few counts support this clone. The chain recombines TRBV7-9 with TRBJ2-7, with 11 bases identical to TRBD2. Germline CDR1 SEHNR, CDR2 FQNEAQ (reference sequence). The trim removed 7 bases at V and 1 base at J, leaving 9 bases unmatched. This CDR3 is 16 amino acids long. The CDR3 reads CASTPGASGGSYEQYF. DNA of the CDR3: TGTGCCAGCACCCCAGGGGCTAGCGGGGGGTCCTACGAGCAGTACTTC.

The chain joins TRBV7-9 to TRBJ2-5, with 8 bases aligning to TRBD2. The CDR3 covers 14 residues. The ends lost 0 bases at V and 5 bases at J; junction bases unmatched: 2. CDR1 is SEHNR and CDR2 is FQNEAQ in the germline V gene (reference sequence). CDR3 in amino acids: CASSLAGLVETQYF. The CDR3 DNA reads TGTGCCAGCAGCTTAGCGGGACTAGTGGAGACCCAGTACTTC.

A single count supports this clone. Other DNA sequences within the sample encode an identical CDR3. V is TRBV9 and J is TRBJ2-3; D is tentatively TRBD1 or TRBD2 (5 bases each). This CDR3 is 16 amino acids long. Per germline, CDR1 SGDLS and CDR2 YYNGEE. The V end was cut by 3 bases, the J end by 1 base, with 15 bases between. CDR3 DNA: TGTGCCAGCAGCGCAAGGGGTGGGGGAGGCACAGATACGCAGTATTTT. Its protein product is CASSARGGGGTDTQYF.

V usage is TRBV30 and J usage is TRBJ1-5; D not certain. The CDR3 consists of 16 residues. Germline V gene lookup returns CDR1 GTSNPN and CDR2 SVGIG (reference sequence). V shed 0 bases and J shed 0 bases, with 12 bases lying between them. The CDR3 reads CAWSVLRENSNQPQHF. In DNA, the CDR3 is TGTGCCTGGAGTGTACTGCGGGAGAATAGCAATCAGCCCCAGCATTTT.

The V call is TRBV28, the J call TRBJ2-1; TRBD1 aligns across 10 bases. The germline V gene encodes CDR1 MDHEN and CDR2 SYDVKM. The V segment lost 4 bases and the J segment 7 bases; nucleotides outside the gene matches: 7. The CDR3 runs 15 residues. The CDR3 here is CASSWGTGEENEQFF. The CDR3, as DNA: TGTGCCAGCAGTTGGGGGACAGGGGAGGAAAATGAGCAGTTCTTC.

The chain has TRBV7-2 and TRBJ2-7; 7 nucleotides align to TRBD2. The CDR3 is 13 residues long. Per germline, CDR1 SGHTA and CDR2 FQGNSA. Trimming took 5 bases from V and 2 from J; bases not matched to a gene: 3. CDR3: CASSPGRAYEQYF. The DNA of the CDR3 is TGTGCCAGCAGCCCGGGGAGGGCCTACGAGCAGTACTTC.

This clone was recorded only once. This sequence joins TRBV5-1 and TRBJ2-7, with D tentatively TRBD1 (6 bases). This CDR3 spans 18 amino acids. CDR1 and CDR2 (germline): SGHRS, YFSETQ. The V end was cut by 1 base, the J end by 2 bases, with 22 bases between. CDR3 protein: CASSLSPPGPGVTYEQYF. The CDR3 nucleotides are TGCGCCAGCAGCTTGTCCCCCCCGGGGCCAGGGGTCACCTACGAGCAGTACTTC.

The chain couples TRBV30 to TRBJ1-1; D unresolved. This CDR3 spans 11 amino acids. V was trimmed by 2 bases and J by 7 bases, leaving 8 bases between them. Looked up from germline, CDR1 is GTSNPN and CDR2 is SVGIG (reference sequence). This CDR3 reads CAWSLGSEAFF. For the CDR3, the DNA is TGTGCCTGGAGTTTGGGCAGTGAAGCTTTCTTT.

V and J are TRBV4-1 and TRBJ2-1; 10 bases agree with TRBD2. Unmatched junction bases numbered 9, after V lost 4 bases and J lost 6 bases. CDR1 and CDR2 (germline): MGHRA, YSYEKL. The CDR3 length is 16 residues. In DNA, the CDR3 is TGCGCCAGCAGCCCTAGAGGTACTAGCGGGGTCAATGAGCAGTTCTTC. Translated, it gives CASSPRGTSGVNEQFF.

This rearrangement joins TRBV15 to TRBJ2-5; tentatively, D is TRBD1 or TRBD2 (6 bases each). The V end was cut by 4 bases, the J end by 3 bases, with 12 bases between. This CDR3 comprises 14 residues. The V gene's germline CDR1 is LNHNV and CDR2 YYDKDF (reference sequence). DNA of the CDR3: TGTGCCACCAGCATAGGGGGGCGGGAAGAGACCCAGTACTTC. Its translation is CATSIGGREETQYF.

The V and J genes are TRBV11-2 and TRBJ2-5; perhaps TRBD2 as D (6 bases). Germline V gives CDR1 SGHAT, CDR2 FQNNGV. The CDR3 covers 14 residues. V was shortened by 4 bases and J by 3 bases, with 12 bases between the two germline ends. Here the CDR3 DNA reads TGTGCCAGCAGCTCGCCTTGGGGGGAAGAGACCCAGTACTTC. It encodes CASSSPWGEETQYF.

To note about this clone: Distinct nucleotide sequences in the sample also encode this CDR3. This chain connects TRBV2 to TRBJ1-5; D is unresolved. Germline V gene lookup returns CDR1 SNHLY and CDR2 FYNNEI. This CDR3 comprises 11 residues. The V end lost 5 bases, the J end lost 4 bases, and 3 bases lay between the germline ends. This CDR3 reads CASSLNQPQHF. The CDR3 DNA reads TGTGCCAGCAGTTTGAATCAGCCCCAGCATTTT.

CDR3 sequence (DNA): TGTGCCAGCAGTGATTCGGGTAGCGGGAGGGTTTCCTACAATGAGCAGTTCTTC. It yields the protein CASSDSGSGRVSYNEQFF. The genes are TRBV2 and TRBJ2-1; 11 bases align to TRBD2. The CDR3 is 18 residues long. CDR1 is SNHLY, CDR2 FYNNEI, per germline. V trimming: 3 bases; J trimming: 1 base; junction bases outside the gene matches: 8. The full variable domain, rest sourced from reference TRBV2 and TRBJ2-1, is EPEVTQTPSHQVTQMGQEVILRCVPISNHLYFYWYRQILGQKVEFLVSFYNNEISEKSEIFDDQFSVERPDGSNFTLKIRSTKLEDSAMYFCASSDSGSGRVSYNEQFFGPGTRLTVL.

This chain uses TRBV27 with TRBJ1-1; D gene uncertain. This CDR3 has 16 amino acids. Germline V lookup: CDR1 MNHEY, CDR2 SMNVEV (reference sequence). The V end was cut by 4 bases, the J end by 6 bases, with 21 bases between. CDR3: CASSSTVTLLEAEAFF. The CDR3 DNA is TGTGCCAGCAGTTCAACGGTAACCTTGCTGGAGGCTGAAGCTTTCTTT.

This clone was detected only once. The V gene is TRBV19, the J gene TRBJ2-3, with 12 nucleotides matching TRBD1. CDR1 and CDR2 from the germline V gene are LNHDA and SQIVND (reference sequence). There are 15 residues in the CDR3. V shed 7 bases and J 3 bases; nucleotides not matched to a gene: 5. The CDR3 spells CASTSGQGATDTQYF. In DNA, the CDR3 is TGTGCCAGTACCTCGGGACAGGGGGCTACAGATACGCAGTATTTT. The full variable domain, its missing parts supplied by reference TRBV19 and TRBJ2-3, is DGGITQSPKYLFRKEGQNVTLSCEQNLNHDAMYWYRQDPGQGLRLIYYSQIVNDFQKGDIAEGYSVSREKKESFPLTVTSAQKNPTAFYLCASTSGQGATDTQYFGPGTRLTVL.

The chain joins TRBV4-3 to TRBJ2-7, with a weak D call TRBD1 (6 bases). This CDR3 comprises 15 residues. V lost 3 bases and J 2 bases, leaving 14 bases between the germline ends. Germline assignment: CDR1 LGHNA and CDR2 YSLEER. CDR3 loop: CASSHAPPGAYEQYF. The DNA for the CDR3 is TGCGCCAGCAGCCACGCCCCCCCAGGGGCCTACGAGCAGTACTTC.

The V gene is TRBV2, the J gene TRBJ2-3; 7 bases agree with TRBD1. CDR3 size: 13 residues. Losses at the gene ends were 4 bases for V and 4 bases for J; bases not matched to a gene: 2. Germline values: CDR1 SNHLY, CDR2 FYNNEI. The CDR3 here is CASSGQGADTQYF. The DNA of the CDR3 is TGTGCCAGCAGTGGACAGGGTGCAGATACGCAGTATTTT.

V and J are TRBV10-1 and TRBJ2-5, with D possibly being TRBD1 or TRBD2 (5 bases each). This CDR3 spans 14 amino acids. The germline gives CDR1 WNHNN, CDR2 SYGVQD (reference sequence). V was shortened by 4 bases and J by 7 bases, with 16 bases between the two germline ends. The CDR3 spells CASSGGPPPRTQYF. The CDR3 nucleotides read TGCGCCAGCAGTGGGGGACCGCCCCCCAGGACCCAGTACTTC.

The gene calls are TRBV7-2 and TRBJ1-2; maybe TRBD1 (5 bases). The CDR3 has 13 amino acids. Germline CDR1 reads SGHTA; CDR2 reads FQGNSA. Between the trimmed V and J ends, which lost 5 bases and 8 bases, there was a span of 15 bases. The CDR3 here is CASSQGPDRGYTF. The CDR3 DNA reads as TGTGCCAGCAGCCAGGGTCCAGATAGGGGCTACACCTTC.